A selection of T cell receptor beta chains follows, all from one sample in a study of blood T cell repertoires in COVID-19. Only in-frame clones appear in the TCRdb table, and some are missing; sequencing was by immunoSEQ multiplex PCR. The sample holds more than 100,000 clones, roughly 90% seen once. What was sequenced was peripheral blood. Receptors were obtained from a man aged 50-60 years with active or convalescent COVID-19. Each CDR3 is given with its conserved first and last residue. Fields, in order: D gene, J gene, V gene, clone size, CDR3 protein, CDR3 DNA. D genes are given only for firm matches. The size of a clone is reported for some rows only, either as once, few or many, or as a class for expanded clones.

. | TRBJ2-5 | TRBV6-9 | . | CASSYYVKGVETQYF | TGTGCCAGCAGTTATTATGTGAAGGGGGTTGAGACCCAGTACTTC
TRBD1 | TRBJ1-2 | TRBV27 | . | CASSPWTGGDYGYTF | TGTGCCAGCAGTCCATGGACAGGGGGGGACTATGGCTACACCTTC
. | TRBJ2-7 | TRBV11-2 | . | CASSLVAIGSYEQYF | TGTGCCAGCAGCTTAGTAGCGATCGGCTCCTACGAGCAGTACTTC
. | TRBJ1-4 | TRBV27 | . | CASTLNIPTGGSNEKLFF | TGTGCCAGCACTCTAAATATACCCACCGGGGGTTCTAATGAAAAACTGTTTTTT
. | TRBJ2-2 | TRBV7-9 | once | CASSPQVVWQLFF | TGTGCCAGCAGCCCCCAGGTCGTTTGGCAGCTGTTTTTT
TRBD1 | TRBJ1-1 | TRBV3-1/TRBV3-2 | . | CASSPYLHRGNTEAFF | TGTGCCAGCAGCCCGTACCTACACAGGGGGAACACTGAAGCTTTCTTT
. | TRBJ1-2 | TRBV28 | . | CASSLFMRELNYGYTF | TGTGCCAGCAGTTTATTTATGAGGGAGCTTAACTATGGCTACACCTTC
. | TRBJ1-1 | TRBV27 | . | CASTIIPRDWDTEAFF | TGTGCCAGCACCATCATCCCCAGGGATTGGGACACTGAAGCTTTCTTT
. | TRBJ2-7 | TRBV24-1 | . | CATADPQGSYEQYF | TGTGCCACCGCCGACCCGCAGGGGTCCTACGAGCAGTACTTC
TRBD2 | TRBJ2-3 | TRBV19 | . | CASRSPGLAGVRGDTQYF | TGTGCCAGTAGATCGCCGGGACTAGCGGGAGTCAGGGGAGATACGCAGTATTTT
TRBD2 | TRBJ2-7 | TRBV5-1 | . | CASSFGLAGLYEQYF | TGCGCCAGCAGCTTTGGACTAGCGGGCCTCTACGAGCAGTACTTC
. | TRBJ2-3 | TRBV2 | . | CASSNNRDLSTDTQYF | TGTGCCAGCAGTAACAACCGGGACTTGAGCACAGATACGCAGTATTTT
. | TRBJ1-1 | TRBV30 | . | CAWSQTLNTEAFF | TGTGCCTGGAGTCAGACACTGAACACTGAAGCTTTCTTT
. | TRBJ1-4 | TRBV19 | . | CASISLGTRNEKLFF | TGTGCCAGTATCAGCCTCGGGACAAGAAATGAAAAACTGTTTTTT
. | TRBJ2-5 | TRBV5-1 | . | CASSSYRAETQYF | TGCGCCAGCAGCTCTTACAGGGCCGAGACCCAGTACTTC
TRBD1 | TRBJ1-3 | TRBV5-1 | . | CASSLRQGAGNTIYF | TGCGCCAGCAGCTTGAGACAGGGGGCTGGAAACACCATATATTTT
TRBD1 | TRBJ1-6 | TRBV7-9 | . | CASSLTGFNSPLHF | TGTGCCAGCAGCTTGACAGGGTTTAATTCACCCCTCCACTTT
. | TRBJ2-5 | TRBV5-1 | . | CASSPGGVYQETQYF | TGCGCCAGCAGCCCCGGAGGGGTTTACCAAGAGACCCAGTACTTC
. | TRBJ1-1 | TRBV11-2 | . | CASSPFRGGPTEAFF | TGTGCCAGCAGCCCCTTCCGGGGGGGGCCCACTGAAGCTTTCTTT
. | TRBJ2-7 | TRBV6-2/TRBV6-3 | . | CASSYSPGYGYEQYF | TGTGCCAGCAGTTACTCCCCAGGGTATGGGTACGAGCAGTACTTC
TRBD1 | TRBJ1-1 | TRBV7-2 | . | CASTRGSGQGNTEAFF | TGTGCCAGCACTCGAGGATCAGGACAGGGGAATACTGAAGCTTTCTTT
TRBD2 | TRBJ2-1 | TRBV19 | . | CASSIGLAGGSRNEQFF | TGTGCCAGTAGTATTGGACTAGCGGGAGGGAGTAGGAATGAGCAGTTCTTC
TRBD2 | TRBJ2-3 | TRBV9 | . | CASSGGLVSTDTQYF | TGTGCCAGCAGCGGCGGACTAGTTAGCACAGATACGCAGTATTTT
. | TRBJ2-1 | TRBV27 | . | CASLVGEQFF | TGTGCCAGCCTAGTCGGTGAGCAGTTCTTC
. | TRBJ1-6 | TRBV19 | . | CASSISATGNSPLHF | TGTGCCAGTAGTATCAGCGCGACGGGGAATTCACCCCTCCACTTT
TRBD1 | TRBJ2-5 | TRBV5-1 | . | CASSLDRVGETQYF | TGCGCCAGCAGCCTAGACAGGGTAGGAGAGACCCAGTACTTC
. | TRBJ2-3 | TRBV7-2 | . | CASSLAGLSSTDTQYF | TGTGCCAGCAGCTTAGCGGGACTTTCTAGCACAGATACGCAGTATTTT
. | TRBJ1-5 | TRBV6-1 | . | CASSEAEGAYQPQHF | TGTGCCAGCAGTGAAGCGGAGGGTGCGTATCAGCCCCAGCATTTT
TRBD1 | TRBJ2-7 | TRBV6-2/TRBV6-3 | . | CASSAPGQGSYEQYF | TGTGCCAGCAGTGCCCCAGGACAGGGCTCCTACGAGCAGTACTTC
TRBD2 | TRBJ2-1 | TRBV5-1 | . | CASSLVAGGPSVLNEQFF | TGCGCCAGCAGCTTGGTAGCGGGAGGGCCCTCGGTTTTGAATGAGCAGTTCTTC
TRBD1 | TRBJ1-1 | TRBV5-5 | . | CASSLAPQGSRTEAFF | TGTGCCAGCAGCTTGGCTCCACAGGGGTCCCGCACTGAAGCTTTCTTT
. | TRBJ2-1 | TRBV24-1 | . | CATSDVDRLYNEQFF | TGTGCCACCAGTGATGTTGACAGGCTGTACAATGAGCAGTTCTTC
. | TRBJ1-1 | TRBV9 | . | CASSALRTGNTEAFF | TGTGCCAGCAGCGCTCTCCGTACAGGGAACACTGAAGCTTTCTTT
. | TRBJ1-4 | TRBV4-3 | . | CASSQDPAGANEKLFF | TGCGCCAGCAGCCAAGATCCGGCAGGGGCTAATGAAAAACTGTTTTTT
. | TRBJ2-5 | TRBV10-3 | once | CAISEVGADETQYF | TGTGCCATCAGTGAGGTGGGGGCGGACGAGACCCAGTACTTC
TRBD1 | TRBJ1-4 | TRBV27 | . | CAIKRDRGPLRRAATNEKLFF | TGTGCCATCAAAAGGGACAGGGGGCCCCTAAGGAGGGCTGCAACTAATGAAAAACTGTTTTTT
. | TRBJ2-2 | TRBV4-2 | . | CASSQEAQGHTGELFF | TGTGCCAGCAGCCAAGAGGCACAGGGACACACCGGGGAGCTGTTTTTT
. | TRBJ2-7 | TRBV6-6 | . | CASSPQYEQYF | TGTGCCAGCAGCCCCCAGTACGAGCAGTACTTC
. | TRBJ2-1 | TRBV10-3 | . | CAISESSNEQFF | TGTGCCATCAGTGAGTCGTCGAATGAGCAGTTCTTC
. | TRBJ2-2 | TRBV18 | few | CASSPGQNTGELFF | TGTGCCAGCTCACCGGGACAGAACACCGGGGAGCTGTTTTTT
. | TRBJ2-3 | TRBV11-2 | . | CASSPTGDTQYF | TGTGCCAGCAGCCCTACCGGAGATACGCAGTATTTT
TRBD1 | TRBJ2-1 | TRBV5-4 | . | CASTPGQGKYNEQFF | TGTGCCAGCACGCCGGGACAGGGGAAATACAATGAGCAGTTCTTC
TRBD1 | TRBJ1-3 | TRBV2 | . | CATLYRTGGGNTIYF | TGTGCCACACTTTACCGGACAGGGGGCGGAAACACCATATATTTT
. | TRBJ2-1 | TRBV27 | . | CASSRAYNEQFF | TGTGCCAGCAGTCGGGCCTACAATGAGCAGTTCTTC
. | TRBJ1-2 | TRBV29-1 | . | CSDTSTVNYGYTF | TGCAGCGACACCTCGACAGTTAACTATGGCTACACCTTC
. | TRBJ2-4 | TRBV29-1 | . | CSVESPGLNIQYF | TGCAGCGTTGAATCCCCAGGGTTAAACATTCAGTACTTC
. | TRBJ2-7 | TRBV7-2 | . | CASSLDGGSYEQYF | TGTGCCAGCAGCTTGGACGGGGGCTCCTACGAGCAGTACTTC
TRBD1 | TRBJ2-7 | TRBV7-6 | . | CASSLVERTGKYEQYF | TGTGCCAGCAGCTTAGTTGAACGGACAGGGAAGTACGAGCAGTACTTC
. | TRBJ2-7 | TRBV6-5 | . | CASSYSIQGPYEQYF | TGTGCCAGCAGTTACTCGATACAGGGACCCTACGAGCAGTACTTC
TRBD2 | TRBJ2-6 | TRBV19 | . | CASSQTSGASSGANVLTF | TGTGCCAGTAGCCAGACTAGCGGGGCCAGCTCTGGGGCCAACGTCCTGACTTTC
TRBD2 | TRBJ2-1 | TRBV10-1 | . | CASGTSGVNEQFF | TGCGCCAGCGGGACTAGCGGAGTCAATGAGCAGTTCTTC
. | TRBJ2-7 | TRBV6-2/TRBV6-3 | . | CASSRTGRGAYEQYF | TGTGCCAGCAGTAGGACAGGGAGGGGGGCCTACGAGCAGTACTTC
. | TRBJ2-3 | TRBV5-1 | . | CASSFQGEDTQYF | TGCGCCAGCAGCTTTCAGGGTGAAGATACGCAGTATTTT
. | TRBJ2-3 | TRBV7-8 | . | CASSLAGGSTDTQYF | TGTGCCAGCAGCTTAGCGGGAGGTAGCACAGATACGCAGTATTTT
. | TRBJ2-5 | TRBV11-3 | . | CASSLAGKETQYF | TGTGCCAGCAGCTTAGCAGGGAAAGAGACCCAGTACTTC
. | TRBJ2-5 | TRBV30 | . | CAWSPGGTRETQYF | TGTGCCTGGAGCCCAGGAGGTACTAGGGAGACCCAGTACTTC